This TCR beta chain is drawn from a study of T cell responses to AZD1222 COVID-19 vaccine. In the study overall: Timing groups of about 4 and about 12 weeks for second doses were pooled.

Of note for this clone: The antigen is undetermined. Other DNA variants within this sample encode the same CDR3.

Findings and caveats of the study: Spike-specific TCR breadth and depth grew following two AZD1222 doses. Unmutated regions of variants are reportedly targeted by nearly half of spike-specific TCRs.

V shed 1 base and J shed 2 bases, with 5 bases lying between them. The CDR3 is made up of 13 amino acids. Germline V lookup: CDR1 SGHNT, CDR2 YENEEA. Sequenced by immunoSEQ multiplex PCR; TCRdb stores in-frame clones only, minus some. Of 150,000 or so clones listed, around nine tenths were seen once; the top ten hold 1.4%. Material: peripheral blood, obtained on day 0 of AZD1222 vaccination. The chain employs TRBV11-3 and TRBJ1-1; no reliable D call. The receptor's source is an adult in good health. For the CDR3, the DNA is TGTGCCAGCAGCTTAGGGGGAAACACTGAAGCTTTCTTT. As protein: CASSLGGNTEAFF.